This T cell receptor beta chain is drawn from a study of blood T cell repertoires in COVID-19 (dated by TCRdb to the early 2020s). In terms of the full investigation: Collaborator samples came from the United States, Italy and Spain and covered acute and convalescent phases of COVID-19. Subjects who had been exposed to COVID-19, were actively infected with it, or had recovered from it provided the deeply sampled blood TCRbeta repertoires that made up the dataset. Samples came from the ongoing ImmuneRACE study (first 160 participants) plus 1,254 subjects from 6 global collaborators. Where HLA class I and class II types were available, the types were taken from metadata supplied by the sample provider, not from assay-based typing. The material from the prospective study consisted of cDNA or gDNA derived from T cells, B-cell-depleted T cells, or PBMCs. A de-identified subject ID, COVID-19 status, age in years and sex were almost always included in the sample metadata. A freely available public database, intended as a resource for researchers studying the immune response to SARS-CoV-2, is where the repertoires were released. Paper-wide results and their limitations: How much clinical and demographic metadata was included differed by source and by participant, and the metadata was provided uncurated.

TCRbeta CDR3 regions were amplified from genomic DNA by means of the immunoSEQ Assay, a bias-controlled multiplex PCR. The original pipeline was this. The number of nucleated cells in each sample was estimated by amplification of reference gene primers within the assay. To quantify the absolute abundance of each unique TCRbeta CDR3 rearrangement, sequence reads were collapsed and filtered. For each sample, productive Simpson clonality was calculated as the square root of Simpson's diversity index over productive rearrangements. The source is immuneACCESS, and TCRdb retained only in-frame sequences with V and J called. Part of the clones is not carried over; for the studies checked, unresolved V genes explain less than half of this, and the remainder is unexplained. That table gives V, J and clone size, and the DNA gave D and trimming. In this sample the table shows approximately 250,000 clones, about 81% of which occur a single time. The biggest ten clones account for approximately 4% of the sample.

Counted from cysteine to phenylalanine, this CDR3 has 14 amino acids. Just the 42-base CDR3 DNA is kept, in frame starting at base 1. The germline V gene provides CDR1 SGHRS and CDR2 YFSETQ. The trim is 3 bases for V and 5 bases for J, with a gap of 14 bases between the germline ends. Regarding this clone: Its recognized antigen is unknown. There are no base qualities to consult, and no much larger clone falls within one base.

Participants in the prospective study were enrolled through a virtual design, were aged 18 to 89 years, and lived in 20 to 30 United States geographic areas. In the prospective study, cohorts were assigned on the basis of participant-reported clinical history obtained from a screening survey and a study questionnaire. In the prospective study, mobile phlebotomists collected whole blood, serum and a nasopharyngeal or oropharyngeal swab from each participant. Prospective study participants could optionally give additional blood draws and questionnaires over a 2-month period. Before DNA extraction, blood samples from the prospective study were shipped at room temperature or frozen.

The sequence derives from a man under 40 with acute COVID-19. The sequencing input was PBMCs or T cells enriched from blood (not recorded which). The chain couples TRBV5-1 to TRBJ2-5; a tentative D call is TRBD1 (7 bases match). CDR3 reads: CASSSRTGGETQYF. In nucleotide form, the sequence is TGCGCCAGCAGCTCCCGGACAGGAGGGGAGACCCAGTACTTC. When the CDR3 is completed using the reference TRBV5-1 and TRBJ2-5 genes on either side, the full variable domain is KAGVTQTPRYLIKTRGQQVTLSCSPISGHRSVSWYQQTPGQGLQFLFEYFSETQRNKGNFPGRFSGRQFSNSRSEMNVSTLELGDSALYLCASSSRTGGETQYFGPGTRLLVL.